This T cell receptor (beta chain) originates from a study of cytotoxic CD8 clonotypes in ibrutinib-treated CLL. Only in-frame clones appear in the TCRdb table, and some are missing; sequencing was by immunoSEQ multiplex PCR. The table has about 120,000 clones, approximately 58% seen once. Per germline, CDR1 SGHTA and CDR2 FQGNSA. The CDR3 length is 15 residues. The V end was cut by 4 bases, the J end by 5 bases, with 17 bases between. Material: PBMCs, obtained after 24 months of ibrutinib treatment. This chain connects TRBV7-2 to TRBJ1-1; D might be TRBD1 (6 bases). This TCR was sampled from a human donor with chronic lymphocytic leukemia. In DNA form, the CDR3 reads TGTGCCAGCAGCTCCCCTAACAGGGTAGGAACTGAAGCTTTCTTT. This codes for CASSSPNRVGTEAFF.